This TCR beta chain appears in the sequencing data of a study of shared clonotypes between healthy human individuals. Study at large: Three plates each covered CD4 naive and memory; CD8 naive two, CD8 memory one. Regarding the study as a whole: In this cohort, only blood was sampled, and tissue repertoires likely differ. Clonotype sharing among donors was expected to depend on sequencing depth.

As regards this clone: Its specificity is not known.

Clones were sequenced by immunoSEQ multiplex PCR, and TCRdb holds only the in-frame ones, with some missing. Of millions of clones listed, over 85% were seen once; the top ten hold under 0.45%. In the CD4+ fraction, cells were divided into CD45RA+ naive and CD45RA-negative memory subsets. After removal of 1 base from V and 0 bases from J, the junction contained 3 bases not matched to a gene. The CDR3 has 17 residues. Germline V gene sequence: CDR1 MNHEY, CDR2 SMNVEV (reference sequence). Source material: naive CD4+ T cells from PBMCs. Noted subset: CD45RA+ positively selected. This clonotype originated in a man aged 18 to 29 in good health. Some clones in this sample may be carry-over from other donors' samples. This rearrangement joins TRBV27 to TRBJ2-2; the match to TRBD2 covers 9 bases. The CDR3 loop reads CASSLWIAGANTGELFF. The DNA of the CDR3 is TGTGCCAGCAGTTTATGGATAGCGGGGGCGAACACCGGGGAGCTGTTTTTT.